This T cell receptor (beta chain) derives from a study of blood T cell repertoires in COVID-19. On the study more broadly: Material from acute and convalescent COVID-19 was sourced from the United States, Italy and Spain. From T cells, B-cell-depleted T cells, or PBMCs came the material, which was cDNA or gDNA.

The CDR3 contains 14 residues. The germline V gene encodes CDR1 SEHNR and CDR2 FQNEAQ (reference sequence). Trimming removed 5 bases at V and 1 base at J, with 8 bases between. Authors' methods: Nucleated cell number was recorded as an estimate derived from reference gene primer amplification. Assay used: immunoSEQ multiplex PCR; TCRdb lists only in-frame clones, some missing. V and J calls and clone size are copied from that table; D and trimming were computed from the DNA. The sample contains fewer than 450,000 clones, under 95% of which appear only once. The J gene is TRBJ2-2, the V gene TRBV7-9; D may be TRBD2 (5 bases). The sample comprised peripheral blood. The TCR comes from a young woman who had recovered from COVID-19. This CDR3 is CASSLSENTGELFF. The CDR3 DNA is TGTGCCAGCAGCCTTAGCGAGAACACCGGGGAGCTGTTTTTT.